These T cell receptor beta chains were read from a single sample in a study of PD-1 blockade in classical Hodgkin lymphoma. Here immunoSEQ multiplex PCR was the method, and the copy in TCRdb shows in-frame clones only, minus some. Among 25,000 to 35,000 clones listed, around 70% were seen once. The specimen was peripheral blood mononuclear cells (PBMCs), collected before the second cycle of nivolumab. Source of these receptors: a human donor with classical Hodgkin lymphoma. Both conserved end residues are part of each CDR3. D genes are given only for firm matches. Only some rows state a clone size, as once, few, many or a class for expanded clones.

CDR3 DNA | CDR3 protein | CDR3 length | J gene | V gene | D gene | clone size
TGTGCCAGCAGTCAGCAGGGCTCTGGAAACACCATATATTTT | CASSQQGSGNTIYF | 14 | TRBJ1-3 | TRBV2 | - | -
TGTGCCAGTAGTATTCTGGGTGGTGAAAAACTGTTTTTT | CASSILGGEKLFF | 13 | TRBJ1-4 | TRBV19 | - | -
TGTGCCAGCAGCCCCGCAGATACGCAGTATTTT | CASSPADTQYF | 11 | TRBJ2-3 | TRBV7-9 | - | -
TGTGCCAGCAGTGAAGCGCTTCCTCCTTACGAGCAGTACTTC | CASSEALPPYEQYF | 14 | TRBJ2-7 | TRBV2 | - | -
TGTGCCAGCAGCTTAGCGTTGTGGTTCCAGATCTCTGGAAACACCATATATTTT | CASSLALWFQISGNTIYF | 18 | TRBJ1-3 | TRBV7-8 | - | -
TGTGCCAGTAGTATCCTCAGTGGTGAAAAACTGTTTTTT | CASSILSGEKLFF | 13 | TRBJ1-4 | TRBV19 | - | few
TGTGCCAGCAGCTTGGGTCCCAGGGAGTCTGAAAAACTGTTTTTT | CASSLGPRESEKLFF | 15 | TRBJ1-4 | TRBV5-6 | - | -
TGTGCTTCCGAGACAGGGCCCTACGAGCAGTACTTC | CASETGPYEQYF | 12 | TRBJ2-7 | TRBV28 | TRBD1 | -
TGTGCCAGCAGTACGGGACAGTATAGCAATCAGCCCCAGCATTTT | CASSTGQYSNQPQHF | 15 | TRBJ1-5 | TRBV6-5 | TRBD1 | -
TGCGCCAGCAGCTTGAAGGGACTACAAGAGACCCAGTACTTC | CASSLKGLQETQYF | 14 | TRBJ2-5 | TRBV5-1 | TRBD2 | -